This TCR beta chain appears in the sequencing data of a study of blood T cell repertoires in COVID-19. Study as a whole: Samples came from the United States, Italy and Spain, spanning acute and convalescent COVID-19. PBMCs, B-cell-depleted T cells, or T cells provided the cDNA or gDNA that made up the material.

Original data processing: Amplified reference gene primers provided the basis for estimating nucleated cell counts. Using immunoSEQ multiplex PCR, the repertoire was profiled, and TCRdb retains in-frame clones only, with some absent. From that table come the V and J calls and clone size; the DNA was used to work out D and trimming. The table lists roughly 150,000 clones, about four fifths of them singletons, with under 0.75% in the top ten. CDR1 MNHNY and CDR2 SVGAGI come from the germline V gene (reference sequence). The ends were cut back, 6 bases at V and 4 bases at J, with 10 bases in the middle. The CDR3 is 13 amino acids.

The clonotype originates from a man in his fifties or sixties with acute or convalescent COVID-19. The genes are TRBV6-6 and TRBJ2-1; TRBD2 might be the D (6 bases). Sequenced material: peripheral blood. CDR3 DNA: TGTGCCAGCAGCCAGACTAGTTACAATGAGCAGTTCTTC. It yields the protein CASSQTSYNEQFF.